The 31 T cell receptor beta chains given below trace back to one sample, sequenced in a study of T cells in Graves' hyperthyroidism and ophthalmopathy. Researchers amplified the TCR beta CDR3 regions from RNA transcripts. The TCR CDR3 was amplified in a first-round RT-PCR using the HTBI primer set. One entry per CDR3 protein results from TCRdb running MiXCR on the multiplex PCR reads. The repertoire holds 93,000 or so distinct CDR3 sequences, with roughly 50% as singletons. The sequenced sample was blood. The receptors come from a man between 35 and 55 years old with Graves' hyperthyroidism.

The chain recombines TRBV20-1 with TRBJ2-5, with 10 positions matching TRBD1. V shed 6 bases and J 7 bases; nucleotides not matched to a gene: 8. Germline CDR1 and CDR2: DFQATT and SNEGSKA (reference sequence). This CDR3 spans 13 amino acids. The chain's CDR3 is CSALGQGLRTQYF. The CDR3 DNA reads TGCAGTGCGTTGGGACAGGGGTTGCGGACCCAGTACTTC.

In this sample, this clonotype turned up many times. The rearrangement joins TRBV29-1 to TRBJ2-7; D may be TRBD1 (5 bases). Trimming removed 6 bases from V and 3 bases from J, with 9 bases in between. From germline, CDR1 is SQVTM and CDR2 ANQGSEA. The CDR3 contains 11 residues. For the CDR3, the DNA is TGCAGCGTCATACAGGTCTACGAGCAGTACTTC. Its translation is CSVIQVYEQYF.

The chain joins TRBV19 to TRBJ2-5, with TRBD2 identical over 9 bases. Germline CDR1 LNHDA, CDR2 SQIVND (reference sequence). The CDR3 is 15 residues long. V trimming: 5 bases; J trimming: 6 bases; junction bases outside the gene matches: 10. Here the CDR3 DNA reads TGTGCCAGTAGTGCTAGCGGGGCCGGGTATAAGACCCAGTACTTC. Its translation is CASSASGAGYKTQYF.

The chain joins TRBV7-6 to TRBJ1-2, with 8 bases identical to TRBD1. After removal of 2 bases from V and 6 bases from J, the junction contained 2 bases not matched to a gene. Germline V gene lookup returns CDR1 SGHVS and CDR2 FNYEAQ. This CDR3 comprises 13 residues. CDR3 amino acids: CASSLSTGDGYTF. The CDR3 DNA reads TGTGCCAGCAGCTTATCGACAGGGGATGGCTACACCTTC.

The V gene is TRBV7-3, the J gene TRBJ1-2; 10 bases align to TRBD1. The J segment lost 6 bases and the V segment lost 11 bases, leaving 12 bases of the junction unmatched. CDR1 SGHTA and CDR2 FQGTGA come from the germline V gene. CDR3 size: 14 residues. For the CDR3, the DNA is TGTGCCTCTCAAGGGACAGGGGCCAGGGATGGCTACACCTTC. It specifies CASQGTGARDGYTF.

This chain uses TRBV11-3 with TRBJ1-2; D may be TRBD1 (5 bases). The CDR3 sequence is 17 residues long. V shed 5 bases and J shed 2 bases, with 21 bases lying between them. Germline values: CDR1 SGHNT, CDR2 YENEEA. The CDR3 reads CASSQSLTGDLNYGYTF. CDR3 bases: TGTGCCAGCAGCCAATCCCTCACGGGGGACCTAAACTATGGCTACACCTTC.

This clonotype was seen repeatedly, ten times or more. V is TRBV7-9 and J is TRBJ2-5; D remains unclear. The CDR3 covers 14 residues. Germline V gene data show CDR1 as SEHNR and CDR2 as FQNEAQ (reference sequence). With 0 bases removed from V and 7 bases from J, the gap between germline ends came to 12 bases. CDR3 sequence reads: CASSLAAGFGTQYF. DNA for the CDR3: TGTGCCAGCAGCTTAGCGGCTGGGTTCGGGACCCAGTACTTC.

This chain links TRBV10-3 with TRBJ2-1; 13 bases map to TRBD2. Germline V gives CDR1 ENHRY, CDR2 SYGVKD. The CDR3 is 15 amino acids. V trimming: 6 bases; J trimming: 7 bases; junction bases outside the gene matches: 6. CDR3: CAISPGLAGSNEQFF. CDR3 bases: TGTGCCATCAGCCCGGGACTAGCGGGAAGTAATGAGCAGTTCTTC.

The CDR3 region is CATSRDHQENTYNEQFF. The CDR3 DNA reads TGTGCCACCAGCAGAGATCACCAGGAGAACACCTACAATGAGCAGTTCTTC. The genes are TRBV15 and TRBJ2-1, with D unresolved. From germline, CDR1 is LNHNV and CDR2 YYDKDF (reference sequence). V lost 0 bases and J lost 2, with 14 bases in between. The CDR3 totals 17 residues.

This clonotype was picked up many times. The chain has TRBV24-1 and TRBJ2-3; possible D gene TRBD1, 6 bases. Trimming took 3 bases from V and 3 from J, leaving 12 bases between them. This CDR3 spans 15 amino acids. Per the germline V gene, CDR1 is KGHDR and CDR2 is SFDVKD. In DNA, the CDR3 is TGTGCCACCAGTGATGCCGGGACACTAACAGATACGCAGTATTTT. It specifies CATSDAGTLTDTQYF.

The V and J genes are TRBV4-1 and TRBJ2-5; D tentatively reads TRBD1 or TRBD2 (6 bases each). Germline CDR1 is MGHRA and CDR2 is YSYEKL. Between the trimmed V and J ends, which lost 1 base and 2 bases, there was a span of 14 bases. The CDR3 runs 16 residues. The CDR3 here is CASSQVRGPSQETQYF. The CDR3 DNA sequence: TGCGCCAGCAGCCAAGTTCGGGGGCCCTCACAAGAGACCCAGTACTTC.

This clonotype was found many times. The CDR3 sequence is CASSWGGGNNEQFF. The CDR3 DNA sequence: TGCGCCAGCAGCTGGGGGGGAGGGAACAATGAGCAGTTCTTC. V is TRBV5-1 and J is TRBJ2-1; 7 bases map to TRBD2. In germline, CDR1 is SGHRS, CDR2 YFSETQ. This CDR3 is built from 14 residues. V dropped 3 bases and J dropped 5; count of bases not matched to a gene: 5.

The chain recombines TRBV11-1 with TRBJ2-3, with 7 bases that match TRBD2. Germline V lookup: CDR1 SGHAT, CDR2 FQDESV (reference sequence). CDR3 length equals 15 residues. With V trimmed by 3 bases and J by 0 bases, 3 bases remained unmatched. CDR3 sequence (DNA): TGTGCCAGCAGCTTCAGCGGGATTAGCACAGATACGCAGTATTTT. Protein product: CASSFSGISTDTQYF.

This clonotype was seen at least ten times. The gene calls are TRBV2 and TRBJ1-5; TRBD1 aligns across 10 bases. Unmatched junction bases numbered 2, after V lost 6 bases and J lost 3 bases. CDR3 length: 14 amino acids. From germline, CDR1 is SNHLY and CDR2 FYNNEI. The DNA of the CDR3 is TGTGCCAGCAGCGACAGGGGGCTCAATCAGCCCCAGCATTTT. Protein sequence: CASSDRGLNQPQHF.

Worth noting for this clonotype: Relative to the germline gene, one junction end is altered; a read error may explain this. The CDR3 sequence: CASSSIAVITDTQYF. CDR3 coding DNA: TGTGCCAGCAGCTCAATAGCGGTAATCACAGATACGCAGTATTTT. V gene TRBV5-1 combines with J gene TRBJ2-3; possible D gene TRBD2, 6 bases. This CDR3 has 15 residues. The germline V gene encodes CDR1 SGHRS and CDR2 YFSETQ.

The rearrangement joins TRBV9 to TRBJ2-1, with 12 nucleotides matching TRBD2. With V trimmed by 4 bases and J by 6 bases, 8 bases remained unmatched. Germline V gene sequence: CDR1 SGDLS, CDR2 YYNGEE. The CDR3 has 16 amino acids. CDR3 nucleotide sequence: TGTGCCAGCAGCCAGGTTCTAGCGGGAGGGCGCAATGAGCAGTTCTTC. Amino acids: CASSQVLAGGRNEQFF.

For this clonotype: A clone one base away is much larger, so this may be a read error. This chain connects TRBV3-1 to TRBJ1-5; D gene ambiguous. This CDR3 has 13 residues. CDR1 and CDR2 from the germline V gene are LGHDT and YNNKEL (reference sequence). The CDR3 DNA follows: TGTGCCAGCAGCGAAGATCTACGTCAGCCCCAGCATTTT. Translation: CASSEDLRQPQHF. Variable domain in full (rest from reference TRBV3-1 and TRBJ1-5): DTAVSQTPKYLVTQMGNDKSIKCEQNLGHDTMYWYKQDSKKFLKIMFSYNNKELIINETVPNRFSPKSPDKAHLNLHINSLELGDSAVYFCASSEDLRQPQHFGDGTRLSIL.

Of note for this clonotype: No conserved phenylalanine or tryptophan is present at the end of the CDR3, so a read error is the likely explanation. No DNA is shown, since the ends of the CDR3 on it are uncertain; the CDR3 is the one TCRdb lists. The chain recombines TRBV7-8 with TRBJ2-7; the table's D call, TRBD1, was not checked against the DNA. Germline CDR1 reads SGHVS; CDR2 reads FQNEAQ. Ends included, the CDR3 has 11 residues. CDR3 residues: CASRDAGQPYL.

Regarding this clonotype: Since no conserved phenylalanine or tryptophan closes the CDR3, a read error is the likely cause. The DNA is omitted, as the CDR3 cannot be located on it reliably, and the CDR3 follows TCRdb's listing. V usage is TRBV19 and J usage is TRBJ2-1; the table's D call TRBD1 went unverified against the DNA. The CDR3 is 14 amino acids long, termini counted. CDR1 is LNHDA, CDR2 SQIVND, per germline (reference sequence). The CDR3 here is CASSIVAVAPEQFS.

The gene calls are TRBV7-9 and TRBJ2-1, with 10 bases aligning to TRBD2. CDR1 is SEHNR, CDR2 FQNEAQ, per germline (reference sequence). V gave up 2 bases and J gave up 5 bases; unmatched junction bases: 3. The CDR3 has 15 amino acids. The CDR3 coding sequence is TGTGCCAGCAGCTTACTAGCGGGAGTCAACAATGAGCAGTTCTTC. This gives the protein CASSLLAGVNNEQFF. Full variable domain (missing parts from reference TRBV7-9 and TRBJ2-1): DTGVSQNPRHKITKRGQNVTFRCDPISEHNRLYWYRQTLGQGPEFLTYFQNEAQLEKSRLLSDRFSAERPKGSFSTLEIQRTEQGDSAMYLCASSLLAGVNNEQFFGPGTRLTVL.

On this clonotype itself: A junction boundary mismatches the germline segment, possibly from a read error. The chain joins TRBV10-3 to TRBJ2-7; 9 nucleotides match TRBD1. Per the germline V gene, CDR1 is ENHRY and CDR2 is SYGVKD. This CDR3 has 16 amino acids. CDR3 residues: CAIRGTGTGSSFEQYF. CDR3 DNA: TGTGCCATCCGGGGAACCGGGACAGGGAGCTCCTTCGAGCAGTACTTC.

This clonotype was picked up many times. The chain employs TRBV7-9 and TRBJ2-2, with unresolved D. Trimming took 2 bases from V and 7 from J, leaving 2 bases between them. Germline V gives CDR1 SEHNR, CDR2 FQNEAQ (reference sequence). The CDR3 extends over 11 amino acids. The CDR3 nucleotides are TGTGCCAGCAGCTTAATCGGGGAGCTGTTTTTT. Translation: CASSLIGELFF.

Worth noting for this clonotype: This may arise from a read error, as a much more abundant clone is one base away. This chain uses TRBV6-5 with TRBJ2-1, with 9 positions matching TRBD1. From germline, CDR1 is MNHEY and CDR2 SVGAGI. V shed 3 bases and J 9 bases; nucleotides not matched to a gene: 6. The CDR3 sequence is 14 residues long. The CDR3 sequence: CASSYLTGGGEQFF. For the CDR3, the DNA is TGTGCCAGCAGTTATCTCACAGGGGGCGGTGAGCAGTTCTTC.

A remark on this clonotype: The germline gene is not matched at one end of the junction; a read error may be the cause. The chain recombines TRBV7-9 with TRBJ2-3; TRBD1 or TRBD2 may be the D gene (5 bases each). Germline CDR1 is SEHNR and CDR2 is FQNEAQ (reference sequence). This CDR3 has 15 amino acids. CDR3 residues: CASSLAGPRGDTQYF. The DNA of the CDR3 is TGTGCCAGCAGCCTAGCTGGACCTAGGGGAGATACGCAGTATTTT.

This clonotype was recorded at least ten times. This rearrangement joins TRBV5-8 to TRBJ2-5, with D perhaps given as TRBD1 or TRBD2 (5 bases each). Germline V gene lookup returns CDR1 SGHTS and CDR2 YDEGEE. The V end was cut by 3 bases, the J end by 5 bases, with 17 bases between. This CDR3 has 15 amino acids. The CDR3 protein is CASSSTGGPGETQYF. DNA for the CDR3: TGTGCCAGCAGCTCAACTGGGGGTCCTGGGGAGACCCAGTACTTC.

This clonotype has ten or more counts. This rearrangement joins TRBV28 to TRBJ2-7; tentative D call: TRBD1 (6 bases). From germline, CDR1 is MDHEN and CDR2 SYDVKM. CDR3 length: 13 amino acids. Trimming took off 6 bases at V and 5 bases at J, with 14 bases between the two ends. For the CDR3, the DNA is TGTGCCAGCAGGGAGACAGGTCTCCACGAGCAGTACTTC. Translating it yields CASRETGLHEQYF.

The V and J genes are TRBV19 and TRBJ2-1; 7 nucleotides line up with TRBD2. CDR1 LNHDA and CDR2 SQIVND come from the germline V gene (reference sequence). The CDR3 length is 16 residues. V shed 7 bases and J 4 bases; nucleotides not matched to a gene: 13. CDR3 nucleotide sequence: TGTGCCAGTATGCTAGCGGAAGGGATAGGTTACAATGAGCAGTTCTTC. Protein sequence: CASMLAEGIGYNEQFF.

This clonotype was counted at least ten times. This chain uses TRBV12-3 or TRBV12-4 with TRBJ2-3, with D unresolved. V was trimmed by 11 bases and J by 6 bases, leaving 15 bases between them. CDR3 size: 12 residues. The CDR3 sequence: CAARRDSDTQYF. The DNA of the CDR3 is TGTGCCGCTAGAAGAGATTCGGATACGCAGTATTTT.

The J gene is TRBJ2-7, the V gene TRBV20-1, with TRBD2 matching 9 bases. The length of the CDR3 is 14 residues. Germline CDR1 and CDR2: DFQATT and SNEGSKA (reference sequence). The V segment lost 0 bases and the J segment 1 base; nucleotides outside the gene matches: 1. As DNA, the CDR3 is TGCAGTGCTAGAGACAGCGGGGGGTCCTACGAGCAGTACTTC. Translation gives CSARDSGGSYEQYF.

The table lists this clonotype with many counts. This CDR3 is CSALPYTGYGYTF. CDR3 DNA sequence: TGCAGTGCTCTCCCTTATACGGGCTATGGCTACACCTTC. The rearrangement joins TRBV20-1 to TRBJ1-2; D gene uncertain. This CDR3 comprises 13 residues. V dropped 5 bases and J dropped 4 bases, with 14 bases sitting between them. Germline V gene data show CDR1 as DFQATT and CDR2 as SNEGSKA (reference sequence).

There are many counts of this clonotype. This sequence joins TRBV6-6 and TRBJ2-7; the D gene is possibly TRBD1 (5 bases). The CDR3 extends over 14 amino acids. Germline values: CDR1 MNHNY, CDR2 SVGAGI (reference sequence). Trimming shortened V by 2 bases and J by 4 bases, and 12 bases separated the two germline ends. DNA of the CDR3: TGTGCCAGCAGTTACGAAGGGGCGCTGTACGAGCAGTACTTC. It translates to CASSYEGALYEQYF.